This TCR beta chain appears in the sequencing data of a study of cytomegalovirus exposure and HLA in healthy donors. PCR amplification relied on 60 Vbeta primers (plus 13 Jbeta primers). Repertoires were generated with immunoSEQ multiplex PCR, while TCRdb's copy carries only in-frame clones and drops some. The sample has 150,000 to 250,000 clones, 79% seen once; the top ten hold 1.5% to 1.7%. Study-wide points: CMV antigen specificity of a few CMV-associated chains was confirmed in vitro.

In germline, CDR1 is MNHEY, CDR2 SVGAGI. This CDR3 contains 14 residues. V dropped 6 bases and J dropped 0 bases, with 11 bases sitting between them. A word on this clone: Its matching antigen is unknown.

V usage is TRBV6-5 and J usage is TRBJ1-1; D is possibly TRBD1 (6 bases). The sample was PBMCs. This TCR came from a girl between 5 and 17 years old in good health and CMV-seropositive. CDR3 sequence: CASSRGQLNTEAFF. DNA of the CDR3: TGTGCCAGCAGCCGAGGACAGTTGAACACTGAAGCTTTCTTT.